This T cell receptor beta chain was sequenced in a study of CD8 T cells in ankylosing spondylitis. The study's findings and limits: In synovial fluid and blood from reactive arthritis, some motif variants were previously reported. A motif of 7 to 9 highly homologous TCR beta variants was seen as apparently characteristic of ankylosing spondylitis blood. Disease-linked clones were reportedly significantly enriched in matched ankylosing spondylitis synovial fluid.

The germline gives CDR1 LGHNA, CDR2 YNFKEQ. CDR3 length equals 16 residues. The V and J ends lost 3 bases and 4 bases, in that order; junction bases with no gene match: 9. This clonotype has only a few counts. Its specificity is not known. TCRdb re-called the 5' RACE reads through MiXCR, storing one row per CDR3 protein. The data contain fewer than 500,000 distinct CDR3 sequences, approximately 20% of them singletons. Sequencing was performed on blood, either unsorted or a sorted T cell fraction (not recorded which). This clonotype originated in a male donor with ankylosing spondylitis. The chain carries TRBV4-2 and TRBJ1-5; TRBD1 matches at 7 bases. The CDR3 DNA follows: TGTGCCAGCAGCCAGTGGACAGGATTTTCAAATCAGCCCCAGCATTTT. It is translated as CASSQWTGFSNQPQHF.